Listed here are 20 T cell receptor beta chains from one sample, sequenced in a study of T-cell memory formation after mild COVID-19. TCRdb reanalysed the 5' RACE reads using MiXCR and keeps one entry per CDR3 protein. Here the sample spans 450,000 or so distinct CDR3 sequences, around 25% being singletons. Material for sequencing was PBMCs or a T cell subset sorted from them (not recorded which). These receptors were collected from an adult woman who had mild COVID-19 (a few samples of this study predate the infection). Cell type and time point are not known.

Many counts were recorded for this clonotype. The chain has TRBV7-2 and TRBJ2-1; 14 nucleotides line up with TRBD2. Germline values: CDR1 SGHTA, CDR2 FQGNSA. The V gene end was trimmed by 5 bases and the J gene end by 2 bases; junction bases not matched to a gene: 11. The CDR3 is 19 residues long. This chain's CDR3 is CASSPKSGTSGGTYNEQFF. DNA of the CDR3: TGTGCCAGCAGCCCAAAATCCGGGACTAGCGGGGGTACCTACAATGAGCAGTTCTTC.

J is TRBJ2-2 and V is TRBV5-6, with a possible D match to TRBD2 (5 bases). CDR3 length: 16 amino acids. Germline V gene sequence: CDR1 SGHDT, CDR2 YYEEEE. Trimming removed 0 bases at V and 1 base at J, with 10 bases between. The CDR3 DNA is TGTGCCAGCAGCTTGGTTCCGGGGAAGAACACCGGGGAGCTGTTTTTT. This encodes CASSLVPGKNTGELFF.

The chain joins TRBV3-1 to TRBJ1-1; D may be TRBD1 (5 bases). The CDR3 runs to 15 residues. Germline V gives CDR1 LGHDT, CDR2 YNNKEL (reference sequence). Trimming removed 3 bases from V and 2 bases from J, with 13 bases in between. CDR3 coding DNA: TGTGCCAGCAGCCAGGAAGACAGAAGTAACACTGAAGCTTTCTTT. Amino acids: CASSQEDRSNTEAFF. Full variable domain (missing parts from reference TRBV3-1 and TRBJ1-1): DTAVSQTPKYLVTQMGNDKSIKCEQNLGHDTMYWYKQDSKKFLKIMFSYNNKELIINETVPNRFSPKSPDKAHLNLHINSLELGDSAVYFCASSQEDRSNTEAFFGQGTRLTVV.

This clonotype was seen only a few times. The chain recombines TRBV7-6 with TRBJ2-1, with 10 bases identical to TRBD2. Losses at the gene ends were 3 bases for V and 5 bases for J; bases not matched to a gene: 10. The CDR3 extends over 17 amino acids. Germline assignment: CDR1 SGHVS and CDR2 FNYEAQ. The chain's CDR3 is CASSFLALAGDHNEQFF. The DNA of the CDR3 is TGTGCCAGCAGCTTTTTGGCGCTAGCGGGGGACCACAATGAGCAGTTCTTC.

This clonotype was observed many times. CDR3 residues: CASSLGPGYEQYF. CDR3 DNA: TGCGCCAGCAGCTTGGGACCGGGGTACGAGCAGTACTTC. V and J are TRBV5-1 and TRBJ2-7; D may be TRBD2 (5 bases). This CDR3 has 13 amino acids. Germline V gene data show CDR1 as SGHRS and CDR2 as YFSETQ. V lost 0 bases to trimming and J lost 4 bases, with 8 bases between them.

The rearrangement uses TRBV30 and TRBJ2-5; the D gene could be TRBD1 or TRBD2 (7 bases each). The CDR3 spans 15 residues. With 3 bases removed from V and 1 base from J, the gap between germline ends came to 15 bases. Germline V gene sequence: CDR1 GTSNPN, CDR2 SVGIG (reference sequence). The CDR3 DNA reads TGTGCCTGGAGGAGGGGGCGGGGGAGCCAAGAGACCCAGTACTTC. Protein sequence: CAWRRGRGSQETQYF.

Remarks on this clonotype: Its ends do not fully match the called genes, so a read error is possible. The chain uses TRBV5-1 and TRBJ2-1, with 11 bases that match TRBD2. The CDR3 is 15 residues long. CDR1 SGHRS and CDR2 YFSETQ come from the germline V gene. The CDR3 coding sequence is TGTGCCAGCAGCGTGGGGACTAGCGGATACAATGAGCAGTTCTTC. Amino acid sequence: CASSVGTSGYNEQFF. The whole variable domain, filled in from reference TRBV5-1 and TRBJ2-1, reads KAGVTQTPRYLIKTRGQQVTLSCSPISGHRSVSWYQQTPGQGLQFLFEYFSETQRNKGNFPGRFSGRQFSNSRSEMNVSTLELGDSALYLCASSVGTSGYNEQFFGPGTRLTVL.

This CDR3 reads CASSVVRGGLAPTGELFF. CDR3 sequence (DNA): TGTGCCAGCAGCGTCGTCCGGGGGGGACTAGCACCCACCGGGGAGCTGTTTTTT. V and J are TRBV9 and TRBJ2-2; the match to TRBD2 covers 9 bases. The V segment lost 2 bases and the J segment 4 bases; nucleotides outside the gene matches: 12. Germline V CDR1 and CDR2: SGDLS, YYNGEE. The CDR3 has 18 residues.

The rearrangement joins TRBV6-5 to TRBJ1-5; perhaps TRBD1 as D (5 bases). V shed 6 bases and J shed 3 bases, with 18 bases lying between them. Germline lookup yields CDR1 MNHEY and CDR2 SVGAGI. There are 16 residues in the CDR3. The CDR3 DNA is TGTGCCAGCAGCAGAATAGGCAGGGTACTCAATCAGCCCCAGCATTTT. Translating it yields CASSRIGRVLNQPQHF.

This clonotype has just a few counts. The chain employs TRBV5-1 and TRBJ1-2; D is unresolved. Germline CDR1 SGHRS, CDR2 YFSETQ. This CDR3 contains 13 residues. V shed 0 bases and J shed 7 bases, with 10 bases lying between them. CDR3 bases: TGCGCCAGCAGCTTGGTGGGCGGAAGTGGCTACACCTTC. It translates to CASSLVGGSGYTF.

The chain links TRBV5-1 to TRBJ2-2, with 8 bases fitting TRBD2. The germline V gene has CDR1 SGHRS and CDR2 YFSETQ. The V and J ends lost 4 bases and 7 bases, in that order; junction bases with no gene match: 12. This CDR3 has 16 residues. CDR3 DNA: TGCGCCAGCAGCCCGGGGGGGCCAAACACTGGCGGGGAGCTGTTTTTT. Translation gives CASSPGGPNTGGELFF.

DNA of the CDR3: TGTGCCAGCAGCTTCGGGACTAGCGGAGAGACCCAGTACTTC. This codes for CASSFGTSGETQYF. The chain recombines TRBV7-7 with TRBJ2-5; 11 bases match TRBD2. The CDR3 sequence is 14 residues long. Germline CDR1 is SSHAT and CDR2 is FNYEAQ (reference sequence). The V segment lost 3 bases and the J segment 4 bases; nucleotides outside the gene matches: 1.

J is TRBJ1-1 and V is TRBV5-1; D gene uncertain. This CDR3 has 15 amino acids. V lost 0 bases, J lost 4 bases, and 13 bases lay in between. Germline V gene sequence: CDR1 SGHRS, CDR2 YFSETQ. DNA for the CDR3: TGCGCCAGCAGCTTGGTGGGCAAGTGGGGCACTGAAGCTTTCTTT. This translates into CASSLVGKWGTEAFF.

The V gene is TRBV18, the J gene TRBJ1-1; TRBD1 aligns across 8 bases. Germline V gene sequence: CDR1 KGHSH, CDR2 LQKENI. CDR3 length: 17 residues. Losses at the gene ends were 3 bases for V and 0 bases for J; bases not matched to a gene: 9. CDR3 residues: CASSPRSGGRMNTEAFF. CDR3 coding DNA: TGTGCCAGCTCACCCCGGTCAGGGGGCCGCATGAACACTGAAGCTTTCTTT.

There are a few counts of this clonotype. The chain has TRBV7-2 and TRBJ2-2; a weak D match, TRBD2 (6 bases). The CDR3 extends over 19 amino acids. Trimming cost V 1 base and J 0 bases, with 18 bases left between them. The germline CDR1 and CDR2 sequences are SGHTA and FQGNSA. The CDR3 here is CASSLVLLADYANTGELFF. The CDR3 DNA reads TGTGCCAGCAGCTTAGTTTTACTAGCTGACTACGCGAACACCGGGGAGCTGTTTTTT.

This clonotype turned up a few times. The CDR3 DNA follows: TGCGCCAGCAGCTTAGGGACAGCCACTGGTCAGCCCCAGCATTTT. This codes for CASSLGTATGQPQHF. The chain has TRBV5-1 and TRBJ1-5, with 7 bases aligning to TRBD1. CDR1 and CDR2 (germline): SGHRS, YFSETQ. This CDR3 comprises 15 residues. J lost 6 bases, V lost 2 bases, and 8 bases had no gene match. Looking up the rest from reference TRBV5-1 and TRBJ1-5 gives the full variable domain: KAGVTQTPRYLIKTRGQQVTLSCSPISGHRSVSWYQQTPGQGLQFLFEYFSETQRNKGNFPGRFSGRQFSNSRSEMNVSTLELGDSALYLCASSLGTATGQPQHFGDGTRLSIL.

The chain combines TRBV5-1 with TRBJ2-2; 12 bases line up with TRBD1. The CDR3 has 15 residues. Germline V gives CDR1 SGHRS, CDR2 YFSETQ. V shed 3 bases, J shed 7 bases, and the junction held 4 bases outside the gene matches. The CDR3 here is CASSWGQGAGGELFF. The CDR3 DNA is TGCGCCAGCAGCTGGGGACAGGGGGCCGGCGGGGAGCTGTTTTTT.

This clonotype was counted between two and nine times. The gene calls are TRBV12-3 or TRBV12-4 and TRBJ2-2; possible D gene TRBD1, 6 bases. The V and J ends lost 7 bases and 5 bases respectively, with 14 bases between them. This CDR3 has 14 residues. CDR3 sequence (DNA): TGTGCCAGCATTGGGGGCGCAAGGACCGGGGAGCTGTTTTTT. Amino acids: CASIGGARTGELFF.

V is TRBV4-2 and J is TRBJ2-5; D not resolved. The CDR3 consists of 14 residues. Germline V gene data show CDR1 as LGHNA and CDR2 as YNFKEQ. V lost 4 bases and J 7 bases, leaving 16 bases between the germline ends. CDR3 DNA: TGTGCCAGCAGCCCGGGCCCACCCGGCGGGACCCAGTACTTC. Translation gives CASSPGPPGGTQYF.

The V gene is TRBV27, the J gene TRBJ2-7; 9 bases agree with TRBD2. The CDR3 has 15 amino acids. V lost 6 bases and J lost 7; bases outside the gene matches: 13. Germline CDR1 is MNHEY and CDR2 is SMNVEV (reference sequence). The CDR3, as DNA: TGTGCCAGCAGCGGGGTAGCGGGAGCCGAGGCGGAGCAGTACTTC. Translated: CASSGVAGAEAEQYF.